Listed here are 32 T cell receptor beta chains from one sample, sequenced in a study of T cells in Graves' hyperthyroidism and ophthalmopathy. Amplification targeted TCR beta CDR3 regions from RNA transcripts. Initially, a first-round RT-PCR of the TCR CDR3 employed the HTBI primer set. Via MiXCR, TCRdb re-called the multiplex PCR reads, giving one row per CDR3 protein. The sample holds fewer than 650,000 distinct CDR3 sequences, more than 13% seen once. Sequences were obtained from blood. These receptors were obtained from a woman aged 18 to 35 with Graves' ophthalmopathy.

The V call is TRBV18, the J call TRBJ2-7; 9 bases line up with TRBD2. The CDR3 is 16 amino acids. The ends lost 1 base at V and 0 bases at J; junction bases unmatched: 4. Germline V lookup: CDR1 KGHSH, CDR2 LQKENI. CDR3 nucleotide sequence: TGTGCCAGCTCACCACTAGCGGGAGTAAGCTCCTACGAGCAGTACTTC. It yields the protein CASSPLAGVSSYEQYF.

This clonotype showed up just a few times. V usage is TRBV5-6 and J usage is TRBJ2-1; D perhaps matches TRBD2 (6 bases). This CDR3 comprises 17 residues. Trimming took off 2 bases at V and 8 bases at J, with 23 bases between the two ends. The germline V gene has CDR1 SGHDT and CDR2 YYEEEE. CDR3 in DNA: TGTGCCAGCAGCTTCTGGAGCGGGTTGGGGTTCGGGGATGAGCAGTTCTTC. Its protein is CASSFWSGLGFGDEQFF.

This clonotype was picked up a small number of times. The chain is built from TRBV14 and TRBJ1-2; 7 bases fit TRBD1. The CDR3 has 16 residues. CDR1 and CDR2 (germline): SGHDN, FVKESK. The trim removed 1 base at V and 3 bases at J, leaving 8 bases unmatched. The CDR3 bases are TGTGCCAGCAGCCAAGGAGGGCACAGGGGATACTATGGCTACACCTTC. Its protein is CASSQGGHRGYYGYTF.

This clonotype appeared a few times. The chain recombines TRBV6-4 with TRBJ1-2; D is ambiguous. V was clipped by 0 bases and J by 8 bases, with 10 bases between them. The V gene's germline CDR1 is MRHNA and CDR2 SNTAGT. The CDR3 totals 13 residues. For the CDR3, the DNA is TGTGCCAGCAGTGACTCCTACGGCGGCGGCTACACCTTC. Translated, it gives CASSDSYGGGYTF.

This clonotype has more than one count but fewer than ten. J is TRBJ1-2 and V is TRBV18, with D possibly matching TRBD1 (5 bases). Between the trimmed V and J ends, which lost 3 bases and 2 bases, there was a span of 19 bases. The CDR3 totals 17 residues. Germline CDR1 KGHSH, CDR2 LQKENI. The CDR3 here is CASSPPGSRAENYGYTF. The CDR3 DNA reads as TGTGCCAGCTCACCCCCTGGGAGCAGGGCCGAAAACTATGGCTACACCTTC. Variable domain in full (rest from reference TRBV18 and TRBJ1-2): NAGVMQNPRHLVRRRGQEARLRCSPMKGHSHVYWYRQLPEEGLKFMVYLQKENIIDESGMPKERFSAEFPKEGPSILRIQQVVRGDSAAYFCASSPPGSRAENYGYTFGSGTRLTVV.

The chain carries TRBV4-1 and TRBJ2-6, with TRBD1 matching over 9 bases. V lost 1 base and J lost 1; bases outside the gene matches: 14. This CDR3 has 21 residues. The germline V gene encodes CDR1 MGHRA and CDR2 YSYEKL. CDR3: CASSQVLIAGQGRSGANVLTF. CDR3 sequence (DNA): TGCGCCAGCAGCCAAGTTCTAATTGCGGGACAGGGTAGATCTGGGGCCAACGTCCTGACTTTC.

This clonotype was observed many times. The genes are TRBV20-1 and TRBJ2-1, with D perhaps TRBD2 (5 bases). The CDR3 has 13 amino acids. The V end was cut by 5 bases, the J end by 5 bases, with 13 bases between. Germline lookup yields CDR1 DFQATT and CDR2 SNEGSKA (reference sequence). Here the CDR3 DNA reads TGCAGTGCTTCAGAGCGGATCAACAATGAGCAGTTCTTC. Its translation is CSASERINNEQFF.

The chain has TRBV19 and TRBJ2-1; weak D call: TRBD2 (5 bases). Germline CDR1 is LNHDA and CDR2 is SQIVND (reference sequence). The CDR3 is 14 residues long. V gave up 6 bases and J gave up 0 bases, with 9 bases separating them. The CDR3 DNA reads TGTGCCAGTAGCCGGGATCTCTCCTACAATGAGCAGTTCTTC. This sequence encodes CASSRDLSYNEQFF.

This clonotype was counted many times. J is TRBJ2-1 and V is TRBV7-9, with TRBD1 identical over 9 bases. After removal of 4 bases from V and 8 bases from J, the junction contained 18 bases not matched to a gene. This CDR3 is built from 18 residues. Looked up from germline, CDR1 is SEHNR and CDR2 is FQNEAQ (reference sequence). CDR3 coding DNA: TGTGCCAGCAGCTCGACCCCTGGTGGGACAGGGATGTTTTATGAGCAGTTCTTC. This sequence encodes CASSSTPGGTGMFYEQFF.

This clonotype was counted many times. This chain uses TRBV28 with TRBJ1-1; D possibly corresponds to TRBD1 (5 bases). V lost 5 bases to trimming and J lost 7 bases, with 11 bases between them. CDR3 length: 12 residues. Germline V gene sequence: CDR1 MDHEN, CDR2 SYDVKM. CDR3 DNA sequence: TGTGCCAGCAGTCGGGGGGTCGGTGAAGCTTTCTTT. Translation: CASSRGVGEAFF.

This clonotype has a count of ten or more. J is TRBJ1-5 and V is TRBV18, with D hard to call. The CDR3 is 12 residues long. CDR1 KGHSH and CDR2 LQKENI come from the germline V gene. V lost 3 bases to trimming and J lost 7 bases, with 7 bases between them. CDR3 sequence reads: CASSPFGQPQHF. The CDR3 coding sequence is TGTGCCAGCTCACCTTTTGGGCAGCCCCAGCATTTT.

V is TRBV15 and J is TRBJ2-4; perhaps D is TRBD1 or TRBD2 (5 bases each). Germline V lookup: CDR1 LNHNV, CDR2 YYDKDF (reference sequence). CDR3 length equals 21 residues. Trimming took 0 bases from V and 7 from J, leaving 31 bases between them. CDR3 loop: CATSRDVGVTGLGDIGNIQYF. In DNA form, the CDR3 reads TGTGCCACCAGCAGAGATGTAGGGGTTACAGGACTGGGGGATATAGGGAACATTCAGTACTTC. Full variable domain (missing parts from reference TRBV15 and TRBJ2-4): DAMVIQNPRYQVTQFGKPVTLSCSQTLNHNVMYWYQQKSSQAPKLLFHYYDKDFNNEADTPDNFQSRRPNTSFCFLDIRSPGLGDTAMYLCATSRDVGVTGLGDIGNIQYFGAGTRLSVL.

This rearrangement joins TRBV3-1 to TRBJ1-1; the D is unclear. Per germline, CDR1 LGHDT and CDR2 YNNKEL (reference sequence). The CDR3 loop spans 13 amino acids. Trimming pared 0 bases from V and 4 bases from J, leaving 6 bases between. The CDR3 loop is CASSQDHTTEAFF. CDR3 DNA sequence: TGTGCCAGCAGCCAAGATCATACCACTGAAGCTTTCTTT.

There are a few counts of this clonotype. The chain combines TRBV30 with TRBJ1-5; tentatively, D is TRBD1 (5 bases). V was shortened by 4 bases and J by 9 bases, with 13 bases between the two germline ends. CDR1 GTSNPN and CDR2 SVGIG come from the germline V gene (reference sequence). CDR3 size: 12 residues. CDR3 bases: TGTGCCTGGAACCAAGAGAGGGGGCCCCAGCATTTT. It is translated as CAWNQERGPQHF.

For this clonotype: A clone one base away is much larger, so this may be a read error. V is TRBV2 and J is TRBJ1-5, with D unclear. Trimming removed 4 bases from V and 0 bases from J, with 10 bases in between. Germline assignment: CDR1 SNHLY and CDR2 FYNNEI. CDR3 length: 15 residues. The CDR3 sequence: CASSVWQDSNQPQHF. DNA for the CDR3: TGTGCCAGCAGTGTTTGGCAGGATAGCAATCAGCCCCAGCATTTT.

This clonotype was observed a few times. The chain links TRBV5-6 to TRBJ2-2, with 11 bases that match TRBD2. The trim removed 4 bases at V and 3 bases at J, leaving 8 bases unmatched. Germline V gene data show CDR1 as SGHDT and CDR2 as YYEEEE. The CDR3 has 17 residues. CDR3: CASSTASGRYYTGELFF. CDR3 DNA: TGTGCCAGCAGCACCGCTAGCGGGAGGTATTACACCGGGGAGCTGTTTTTT.

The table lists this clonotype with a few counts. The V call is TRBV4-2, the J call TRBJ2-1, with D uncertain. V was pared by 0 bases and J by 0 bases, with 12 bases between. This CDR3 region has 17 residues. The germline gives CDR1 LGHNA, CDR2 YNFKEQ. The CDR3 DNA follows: TGTGCCAGCAGCCAAGACCTACTTGACATCTCCTACAATGAGCAGTTCTTC. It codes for CASSQDLLDISYNEQFF.

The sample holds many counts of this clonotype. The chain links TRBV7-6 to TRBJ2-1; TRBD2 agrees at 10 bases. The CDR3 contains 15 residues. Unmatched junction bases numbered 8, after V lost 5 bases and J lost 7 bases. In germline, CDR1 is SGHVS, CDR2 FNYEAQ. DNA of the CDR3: TGTGCCAGCAGCCAACGCGGACTAGCGGCAAATGAGCAGTTCTTC. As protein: CASSQRGLAANEQFF.

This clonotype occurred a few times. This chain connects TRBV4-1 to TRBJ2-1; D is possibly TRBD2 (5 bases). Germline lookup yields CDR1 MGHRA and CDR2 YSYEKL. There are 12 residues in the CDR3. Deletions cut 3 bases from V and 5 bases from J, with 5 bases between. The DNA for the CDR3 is TGCGCCAGCAGCCAGAGGGACAATGAGCAGTTCTTC. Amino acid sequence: CASSQRDNEQFF.

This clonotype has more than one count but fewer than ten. CDR3 bases: TGTGCCAGCACCGCATCCCATAGTTGGGGGGATGAGCAGTTCTTC. Its protein is CASTASHSWGDEQFF. The rearrangement joins TRBV5-5 to TRBJ2-1, with D maybe TRBD2 (6 bases). V was shortened by 6 bases and J by 8 bases, with 21 bases between the two germline ends. The CDR3 spans 15 residues. Germline V gene sequence: CDR1 SGHKS, CDR2 YYEKEE (reference sequence).

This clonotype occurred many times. CDR3 amino acids: CASSLPYRQGASYEQYF. The CDR3 DNA sequence: TGTGCCAGCAGTTTACCTTATCGACAGGGTGCCTCCTACGAGCAGTACTTC. The chain combines TRBV28 with TRBJ2-7; the match to TRBD1 covers 7 bases. J was trimmed by 0 bases and V by 2 bases; bases with no gene match: 10. Germline CDR1 and CDR2: MDHEN and SYDVKM. This CDR3 is built from 17 residues.

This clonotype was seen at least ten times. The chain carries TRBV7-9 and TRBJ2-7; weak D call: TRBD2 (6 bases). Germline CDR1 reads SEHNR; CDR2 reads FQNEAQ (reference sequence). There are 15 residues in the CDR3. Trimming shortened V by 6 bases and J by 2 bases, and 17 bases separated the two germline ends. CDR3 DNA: TGTGCCAGCAGACCCACCCGGGAGACCCCCTACGAGCAGTACTTC. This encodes CASRPTRETPYEQYF. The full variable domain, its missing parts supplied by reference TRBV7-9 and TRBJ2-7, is DTGVSQNPRHKITKRGQNVTFRCDPISEHNRLYWYRQTLGQGPEFLTYFQNEAQLEKSRLLSDRFSAERPKGSFSTLEIQRTEQGDSAMYLCASRPTRETPYEQYFGPGTRLTVT.

The CDR3 nucleotides are TGTGCCAGCAGCTTCCGGGACAGTGGGACTGAAGCTTTCTTT. Residues: CASSFRDSGTEAFF. The J gene is TRBJ1-1, the V gene TRBV5-6; 7 bases are a match to TRBD1. Germline-derived CDR1 and CDR2 are SGHDT and YYEEEE. The CDR3 consists of 14 residues. V lost 2 bases and J lost 5; bases outside the gene matches: 6.

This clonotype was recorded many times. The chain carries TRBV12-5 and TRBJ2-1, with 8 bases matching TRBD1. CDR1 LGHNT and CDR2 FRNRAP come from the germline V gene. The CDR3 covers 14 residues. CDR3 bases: TGTGCCGCACGGGACAGGAAAGAGAGAGGTGAGCAGTTCTTC. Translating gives CAARDRKERGEQFF.

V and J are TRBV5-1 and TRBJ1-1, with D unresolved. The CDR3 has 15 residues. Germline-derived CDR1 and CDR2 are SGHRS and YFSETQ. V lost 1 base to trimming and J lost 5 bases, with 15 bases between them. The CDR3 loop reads CASSLNGKVRTEAFF. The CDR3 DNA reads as TGCGCCAGCAGCTTGAATGGAAAGGTAAGGACTGAAGCTTTCTTT.

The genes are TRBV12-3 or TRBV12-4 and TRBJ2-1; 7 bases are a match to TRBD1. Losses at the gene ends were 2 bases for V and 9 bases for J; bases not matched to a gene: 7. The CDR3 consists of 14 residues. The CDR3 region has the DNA TGTGCCAGCAGTTTAAGGGCAGGGGGAGCTGAGCAGTTCTTC. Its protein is CASSLRAGGAEQFF.

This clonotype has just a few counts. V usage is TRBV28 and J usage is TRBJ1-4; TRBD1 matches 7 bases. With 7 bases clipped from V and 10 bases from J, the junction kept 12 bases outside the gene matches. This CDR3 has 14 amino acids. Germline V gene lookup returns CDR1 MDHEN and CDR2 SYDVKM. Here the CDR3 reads CASTPGGGSAKLFF. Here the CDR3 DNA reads TGTGCCAGCACCCCAGGGGGGGGTTCGGCAAAACTGTTTTTT.

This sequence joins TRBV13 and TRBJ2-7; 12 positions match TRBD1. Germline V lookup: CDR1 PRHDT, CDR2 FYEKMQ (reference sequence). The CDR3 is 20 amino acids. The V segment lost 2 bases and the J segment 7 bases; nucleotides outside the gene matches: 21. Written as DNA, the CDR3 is TGTGCCAGCAGCTTAAAATTAGGAACCCGGGCGGGACAGGGGGCGCCTGAGCAGTACTTC. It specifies CASSLKLGTRAGQGAPEQYF.

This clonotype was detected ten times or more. CDR3 sequence (DNA): TGTGCCAGCAGTTTATCCAGTCCTCCGCAGGGAGAGACCCAGTACTTC. Its protein is CASSLSSPPQGETQYF. This chain joins TRBV27 and TRBJ2-5, with D perhaps TRBD1 (5 bases). CDR1 is MNHEY and CDR2 is SMNVEV in the germline V gene (reference sequence). The CDR3 consists of 16 residues. Trimming took off 0 bases at V and 4 bases at J, with 15 bases between the two ends.

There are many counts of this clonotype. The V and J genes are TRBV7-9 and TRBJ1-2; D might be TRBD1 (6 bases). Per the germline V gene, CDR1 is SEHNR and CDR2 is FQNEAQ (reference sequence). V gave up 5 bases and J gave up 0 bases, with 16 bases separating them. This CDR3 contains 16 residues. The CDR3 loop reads CASSRGGMASNYGYTF. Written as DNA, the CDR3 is TGTGCCAGCAGCAGAGGGGGAATGGCATCTAACTATGGCTACACCTTC. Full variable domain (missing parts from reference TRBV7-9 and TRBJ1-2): DTGVSQNPRHKITKRGQNVTFRCDPISEHNRLYWYRQTLGQGPEFLTYFQNEAQLEKSRLLSDRFSAERPKGSFSTLEIQRTEQGDSAMYLCASSRGGMASNYGYTFGSGTRLTVV.

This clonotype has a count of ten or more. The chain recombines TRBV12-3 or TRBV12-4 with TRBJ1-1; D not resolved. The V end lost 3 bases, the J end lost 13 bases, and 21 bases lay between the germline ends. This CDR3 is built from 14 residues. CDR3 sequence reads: CASSFKRQPPLLFF. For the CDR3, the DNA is TGTGCCAGCAGTTTTAAGAGGCAGCCGCCCCTACTTTTCTTT.

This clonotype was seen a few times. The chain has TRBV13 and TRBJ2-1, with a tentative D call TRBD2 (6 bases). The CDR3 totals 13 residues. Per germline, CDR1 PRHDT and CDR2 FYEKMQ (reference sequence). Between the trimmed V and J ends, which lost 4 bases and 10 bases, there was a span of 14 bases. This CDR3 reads CASSSPLREEQFF. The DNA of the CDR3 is TGTGCCAGCAGCTCGCCCCTCCGGGAGGAGCAGTTCTTC.